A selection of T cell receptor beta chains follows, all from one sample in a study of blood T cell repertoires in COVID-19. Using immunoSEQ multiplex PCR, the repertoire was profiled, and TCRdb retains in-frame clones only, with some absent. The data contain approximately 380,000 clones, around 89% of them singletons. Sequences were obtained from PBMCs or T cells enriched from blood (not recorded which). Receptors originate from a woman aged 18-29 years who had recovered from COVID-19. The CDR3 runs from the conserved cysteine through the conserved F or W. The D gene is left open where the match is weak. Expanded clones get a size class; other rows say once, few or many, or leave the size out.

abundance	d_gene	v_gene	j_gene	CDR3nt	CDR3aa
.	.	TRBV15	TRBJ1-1	TGTGCCACCAGCAGGCAGAAGAACACTGAAGCTTTCTTT	CATSRQKNTEAFF
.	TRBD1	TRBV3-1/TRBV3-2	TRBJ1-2	TGTGCCAGCAGCCCCCGGGACAGGGTTTCCTACACCTTC	CASSPRDRVSYTF
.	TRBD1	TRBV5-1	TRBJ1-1	TGCGCCAGCAGCGGGGGACAGGGGGGTACTGAAGCTTTCTTT	CASSGGQGGTEAFF
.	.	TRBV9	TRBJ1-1	TGTGCCAGCAGCAAGGGCGGGTACACTGAAGCTTTCTTT	CASSKGGYTEAFF
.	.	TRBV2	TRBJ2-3	TGTGCCAGCAGTGTACGACAGGGAGGCGATACGCAGTATTTT	CASSVRQGGDTQYF
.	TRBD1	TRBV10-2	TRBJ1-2	TGCGCCAGCAGTGTACCGGGACAGGGGAACTATGGCTACACCTTC	CASSVPGQGNYGYTF
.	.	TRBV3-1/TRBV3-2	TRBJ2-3	TGTGCCAGCAGCCGCACGACACCAGATACGCAGTATTTT	CASSRTTPDTQYF
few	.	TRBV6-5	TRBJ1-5	TGTGCCAGCAGTCCGACGGGGGGGTACAATCAGCCCCAGCATTTT	CASSPTGGYNQPQHF
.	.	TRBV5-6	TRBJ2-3	TGTGCCAGCAGCACGGTTCCTAGCACAGATACGCAGTATTTT	CASSTVPSTDTQYF
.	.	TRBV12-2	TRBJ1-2	TGTGCAAGTCGCTTACTCCCGGGATCGAGGGACAGGCCTCAGGGGAACTATGGCTACACCTTC	CASRLLPGSRDRPQGNYGYTF
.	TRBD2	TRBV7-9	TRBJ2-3	TGTGCCAGCTGGGATCTAGCGGGGGGGCCGAGTAGCACAGATACGCAGTATTTT	CASWDLAGGPSSTDTQYF
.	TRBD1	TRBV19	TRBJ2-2	TGTGCCAGTAGTATAGTTTTGGGGCTCGGGACAGGGGGCACCGGGGAGCTGTTTTTT	CASSIVLGLGTGGTGELFF
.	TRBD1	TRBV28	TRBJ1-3	TGTGCCAGCAGCGAAATCGACAGGGCCTCTGGAAACACCATATATTTT	CASSEIDRASGNTIYF
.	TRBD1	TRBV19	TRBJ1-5	TGTGCCGGTGGACAGGGGCCTTATAGCAATCAGCCCCAGCATTTT	CAGGQGPYSNQPQHF
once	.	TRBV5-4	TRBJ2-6	TGTGCCAGCAGCTTAGACAGAACCTCTGGGGCCAACGTCCTGACTTTC	CASSLDRTSGANVLTF
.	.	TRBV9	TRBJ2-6	TGTGCCAGCAGCCCCCCCTGGGCCAACGTCCTGACTTTC	CASSPPWANVLTF
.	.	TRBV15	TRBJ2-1	TGTGCCACCAGCAGTGAGGGTTCCTACAATGAGCAGTTCTTC	CATSSEGSYNEQFF
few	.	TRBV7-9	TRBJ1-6	TGTGCCAGCAGCTTAGATCGGGGGAGCTCCTATAATTCACCCCTCCACTTT	CASSLDRGSSYNSPLHF
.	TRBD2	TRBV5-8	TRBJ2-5	TGTGCCAGCAGCTTAACCCTAGCGGGGAGGGAGACCCAGTACTTC	CASSLTLAGRETQYF
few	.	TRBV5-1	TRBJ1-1	TGCGCCAGCAGCTTGGAGGCCAGGGCCAACACTGAAGCTTTCTTT	CASSLEARANTEAFF
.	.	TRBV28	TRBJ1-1	TGTGCCAGCAGTCCGGTACCGGGACAGAACACTGAAGCTTTCTTT	CASSPVPGQNTEAFF
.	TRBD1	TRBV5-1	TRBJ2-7	TGCGCCAGCAGCTGGACGACAGGGGAAGTCTACGAGCAGTACTTC	CASSWTTGEVYEQYF
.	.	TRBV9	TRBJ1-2	TGTGCCAGCAGCGTAGCTCCTGCAGGGAACTATGGCTACACCTTC	CASSVAPAGNYGYTF
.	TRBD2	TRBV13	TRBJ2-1	TGTGCCAGCAGCTTAAAGCGGGGGGGCCTCAATGAGCAGTTCTTC	CASSLKRGGLNEQFF
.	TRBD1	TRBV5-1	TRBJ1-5	TGCGCCAGCAGCTTGGGACAGGGAAGCAATCAGCCCCAGCATTTT	CASSLGQGSNQPQHF
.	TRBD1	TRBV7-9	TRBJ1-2	TGTGCCAGCAGCTTGACAGGGAGCGGCTACACCTTC	CASSLTGSGYTF
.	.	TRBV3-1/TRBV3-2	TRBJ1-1	TGTGCCAGCAGCCAAGAGGGTACACCCGGCGGCGTAGCTTTCTTT	CASSQEGTPGGVAFF
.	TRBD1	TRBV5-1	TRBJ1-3	TGCGCCAGCAGCTTGCAGGGGGCGAATGGAAACACCATATATTTT	CASSLQGANGNTIYF
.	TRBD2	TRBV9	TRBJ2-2	TGTGCCAGCAGCGTAGCGGACACTAGCGGGGAGAACACCGGGGAGCTGTTTTTT	CASSVADTSGENTGELFF
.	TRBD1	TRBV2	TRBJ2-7	TGTGCCAGCAGTATCGGGACAGGCGTTTACGAGCAGTACTTC	CASSIGTGVYEQYF
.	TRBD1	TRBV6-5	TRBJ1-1	TGTGCCAGCAAAGGACAGGGGGCCTTTGAAGCTTTCTTT	CASKGQGAFEAFF
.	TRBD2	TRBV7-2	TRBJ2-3	TGTGCCAGCAGCTTGACTAGCGGGGGAAGCACAGATACGCAGTATTTT	CASSLTSGGSTDTQYF
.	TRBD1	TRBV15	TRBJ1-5	TGTGCCACCAGCCCTTACGGCAGGGGGCAGAATCAGCCCCAGCATTTT	CATSPYGRGQNQPQHF
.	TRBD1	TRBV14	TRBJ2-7	TGTGCCAGCAGCCAAAGACAGGGGAGCGAGCAGTACTTC	CASSQRQGSEQYF
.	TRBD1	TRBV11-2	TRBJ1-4	TGTGCCAGCAGCACACCGGGACAGGCAGGGGAAAAACTGTTTTTT	CASSTPGQAGEKLFF
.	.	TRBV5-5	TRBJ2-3	TGTGCCAGCAGCCCGGGACTCTCGGATACGCAGTATTTT	CASSPGLSDTQYF
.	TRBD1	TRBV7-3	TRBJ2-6	TGTGCCAGCAGCCTCGGACAGGGAGCCAACGTCCTGACTTTC	CASSLGQGANVLTF
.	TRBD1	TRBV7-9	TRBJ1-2	TGTGCCAGCAGCTTAAAAGGGGGCAGACCCTACACCTTC	CASSLKGGRPYTF
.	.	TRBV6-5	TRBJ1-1	TGTGCCAGCACGAAACCGGGGGGCGCCGGGTCTGAAGCTTTCTTT	CASTKPGGAGSEAFF
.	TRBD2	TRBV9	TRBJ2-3	TGTGCCAGCAGCGTGGAGCGGCGGGGGGCCGAGACAGATACGCAGTATTTT	CASSVERRGAETDTQYF
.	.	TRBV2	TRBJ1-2	TGTGCCAGCAGTGGACAGCGCTATGGCTACACCTTC	CASSGQRYGYTF
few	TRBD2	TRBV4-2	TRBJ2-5	TGTGCCAGCAGCCAAGATTCGGAGCGGGGGGGCGTGGAGACCCAGTACTTC	CASSQDSERGGVETQYF
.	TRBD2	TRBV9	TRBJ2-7	TGTGCCAGCAGCGTAGGTCCTAGCGGGGGCTACGAGCAGTACTTC	CASSVGPSGGYEQYF
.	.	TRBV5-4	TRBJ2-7	TGTGCCAGCAGCCTAACCCCACAGGCTACGGCCTACGAGCAGTACTTC	CASSLTPQATAYEQYF
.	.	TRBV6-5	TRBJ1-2	TGTGCCAGCAGGGGGACAAACTATGGCTACACCTTC	CASRGTNYGYTF
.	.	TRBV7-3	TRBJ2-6	TGTGCCAGCAGCAACCTCCGGGACAGGGCCAACGTCCTGACTTTC	CASSNLRDRANVLTF
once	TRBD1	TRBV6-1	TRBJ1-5	TGTGCCAGCAGTGGGACAGGGGGCTCCATTACGGGTCAGCCCCAGCATTTT	CASSGTGGSITGQPQHF
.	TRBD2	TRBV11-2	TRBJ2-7	TGTGCCAGCAGCTACGGAGCGGGGGGGATCTACGAGCAGTACTTC	CASSYGAGGIYEQYF
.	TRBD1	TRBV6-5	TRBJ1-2	TGTGCCAGCAGTTATTTCGACAGGGGCTATGGCTACACCTTC	CASSYFDRGYGYTF
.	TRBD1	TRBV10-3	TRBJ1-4	TGTGCCACCAGGGGGACAGTGGTTAATGAAAAACTGTTTTTT	CATRGTVVNEKLFF
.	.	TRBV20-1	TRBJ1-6	TGCAGTGCTACAGGTTCACCCCTCCACTTT	CSATGSPLHF
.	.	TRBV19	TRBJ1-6	TGTGCCAGTAGTATTGGAGGGCAGGTGAATTCACCCCTCCACTTT	CASSIGGQVNSPLHF
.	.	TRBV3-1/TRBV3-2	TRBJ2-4	TGTGCCAGCAGCCAAGTGTTTCAGGGAGCCAAAAACATTCAGTACTTC	CASSQVFQGAKNIQYF
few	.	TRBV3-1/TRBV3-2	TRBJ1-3	TGTGCCAGCAGCCCCGGCGGAACGCCTCCCATATATTTT	CASSPGGTPPIYF